This T cell receptor (beta chain) was obtained from a study of shared clonotypes between healthy human individuals. As defined, naive CD8 cells were CD45RO-negative and positively selected for CCR7, with terminally differentiated effector memory CD45RA+ cells excluded. The method was immunoSEQ multiplex PCR; TCRdb's version includes in-frame clones alone and lacks a portion of them. The table records roughly 590,000 clones, over 95% of them present only once. V was pared by 2 bases and J by 2 bases, with 10 bases between. Germline V gene sequence: CDR1 SGHRS, CDR2 YFSETQ. The CDR3 is 14 residues long.

The sequenced sample consisted of naive CD8+ T cells sorted from blood. The source is a woman in her 30s in good health. The chain is built from TRBV5-1 and TRBJ2-5; D unresolved. The CDR3 DNA is TGCGCCAGCAGCTTCCTGGGCGTACAAGAGACCCAGTACTTC. Translation: CASSFLGVQETQYF. The variable domain in full, with the rest retrieved from reference TRBV5-1 and TRBJ2-5, is KAGVTQTPRYLIKTRGQQVTLSCSPISGHRSVSWYQQTPGQGLQFLFEYFSETQRNKGNFPGRFSGRQFSNSRSEMNVSTLELGDSALYLCASSFLGVQETQYFGPGTRLLVL.